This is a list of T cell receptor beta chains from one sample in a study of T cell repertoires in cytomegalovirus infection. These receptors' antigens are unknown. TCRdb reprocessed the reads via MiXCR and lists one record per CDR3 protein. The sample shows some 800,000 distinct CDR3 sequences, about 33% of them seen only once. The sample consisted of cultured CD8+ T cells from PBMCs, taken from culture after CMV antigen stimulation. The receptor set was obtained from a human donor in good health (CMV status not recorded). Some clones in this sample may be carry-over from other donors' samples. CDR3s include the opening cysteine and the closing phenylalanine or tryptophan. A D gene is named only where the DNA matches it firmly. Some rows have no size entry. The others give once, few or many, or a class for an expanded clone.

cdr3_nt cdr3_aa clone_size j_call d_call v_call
TGTGCCAGCAGCGTAGGAGGCGGGGGAGACGAGCAGTACTTC CASSVGGGGDEQYF few TRBJ2-7 TRBD2 TRBV9
TGTGCCAGCAGCTTAGCGGGGGGGTTACTAGCGGGCTACAATGAGCAGTTCTTC CASSLAGGLLAGYNEQFF few TRBJ2-1 TRBD2 TRBV7-6
TGTGCCAGCAGTTTATCAGTGGTAATCAACAATGAGCAGTTCTTC CASSLSVVINNEQFF - TRBJ2-1 - TRBV28
TGTGCCAGCAGCTTAGCGGACCGCCGTAGGAGAAATGAGCAGTTCTTC CASSLADRRRRNEQFF few TRBJ2-1 - TRBV7-6
TGTGCCACCAGCAGAGTAGAACAGGGGTCAAATGAGCAGTTCTTC CATSRVEQGSNEQFF - TRBJ2-1 TRBD1 TRBV15
TGTGCCAGCAGTTACGGGTCGAGGGACACTGAAGCTTTCTTT CASSYGSRDTEAFF few TRBJ1-1 - TRBV6-5
TGTGCCAGCTCATGGGGGGGACAGGGCCTAAACTATGGCTACACCTTC CASSWGGQGLNYGYTF - TRBJ1-2 TRBD1 TRBV2
TGTGCCAGCAGTCCGGGGGACATGGCCTACGAGCAGTACTTC CASSPGDMAYEQYF - TRBJ2-7 - TRBV27
TGTGCCAGCAGTTCCAAAAGGACAGGGAATGGCTACACCTTC CASSSKRTGNGYTF many TRBJ1-2 TRBD1 TRBV28
TGTGCCAGCAGTACCCAGAGGGCGGACGGGGAGCTGTTTTTT CASSTQRADGELFF - TRBJ2-2 - TRBV27
TGTGCCAGTAGTATTGGGGGTTGGGATGGCTACACCTTC CASSIGGWDGYTF few TRBJ1-2 - TRBV19
TGTGCCAGCAGTTACGTGGGGGGACGAATTTCTTACGAGCAGTACTTC CASSYVGGRISYEQYF - TRBJ2-7 - TRBV6-6
TGCGCCAGCAGCCAAGGGACGACCGCACTTCCCGAACTGTTTTTT CASSQGTTALPELFF few TRBJ1-4 - TRBV4-1
TGTGCCAGCAGCCTGACCCCAGCCAAAAACATTCAGTACTTC CASSLTPAKNIQYF few TRBJ2-4 - TRBV7-6
TGTGCCAGCAGGCTAGGACTAGCGGAGAACACCGGGGAGCTGTTTTTT CASRLGLAENTGELFF - TRBJ2-2 TRBD2 TRBV7-9
TGTGCCAGCAGCTTGGTGTCAGATAATTCACCCCTCCACTTT CASSLVSDNSPLHF many TRBJ1-6 - TRBV5-4
TGTGCCAGCAGCTTAAGGGCTTCGTGGTCCATTGTTATCTCCCGGGACACCGGGGAGCTGTTTTTT CASSLRASWSIVISRDTGELFF - TRBJ2-2 - TRBV7-2
TGTGCCAGCAGTTTAAGGACTAGCGGGGGGGCGAAGCCTAGCACAGATACGCAGTATTTT CASSLRTSGGAKPSTDTQYF - TRBJ2-3 TRBD2 TRBV27
TGTGCCAGTAGTATAGTGGGCTACAGCACAGATACGCAGTATTTT CASSIVGYSTDTQYF - TRBJ2-3 - TRBV19
TGTGCCAGCAGCCTTTATTTCCCTGGGGCCAACGTCCTGACTTTC CASSLYFPGANVLTF - TRBJ2-6 - TRBV5-5
TGTGCCAGCAGTTTTCGGCTAGCGGGAGTTATCTCCTACGAGCAGTACTTC CASSFRLAGVISYEQYF many TRBJ2-7 TRBD2 TRBV12-3/TRBV12-4
TGTGCCAGCAGTTTATCGCAAGGGGGCGACGAGCAGTACTTC CASSLSQGGDEQYF once TRBJ2-7 TRBD1 TRBV27
TGTGCCAGCAGCGATCCCCGGGGGCGCTACAATGAGCAGTTCTTC CASSDPRGRYNEQFF - TRBJ2-1 - TRBV7-6
TGCAGCGGAACAGGAAAGTACAATGAGCAGTTCTTC CSGTGKYNEQFF - TRBJ2-1 - TRBV29-1
TGCAGCGTTCGGTCCAAAAACATTCAGTACTTC CSVRSKNIQYF few TRBJ2-4 - TRBV29-1
TGTGCCAGCAGTGATTACGGGCAGGCCTATGGCTACACCTTC CASSDYGQAYGYTF - TRBJ1-2 - TRBV2
TGTGCCAGCAGTCCGACGAGGGACAGGGGGTTCGGGACCCAGTACTTC CASSPTRDRGFGTQYF - TRBJ2-5 TRBD1 TRBV27
TGTGCCAGCAGCTTAGAAGGGTTAGGCACTGAAGCTTTCTTT CASSLEGLGTEAFF many TRBJ1-1 - TRBV7-9
TGTGCCATCCGGGGGCTGAGGGGCTACACCTTC CAIRGLRGYTF - TRBJ1-2 - TRBV10-3
TGTGCCAGCAGTTTAAGACACTTCCAAGATACGCAGTATTTT CASSLRHFQDTQYF few TRBJ2-3 - TRBV28
TGTGCCAATTCGGATGGGAATGAGCAGTTCTTC CANSDGNEQFF few TRBJ2-1 - TRBV2
TGTGCCAGCAGCACTCCCGGGAGCACTGAAGCTTTCTTT CASSTPGSTEAFF - TRBJ1-1 - TRBV7-8
TGTGCCAGCAACCCCGATCTCGGGACAGGGGGAATCGGAGCGACTGAAGCTTTCTTT CASNPDLGTGGIGATEAFF - TRBJ1-1 TRBD1 TRBV27
TGTGCCAGCAGCTTAGTCCCAGGGAACACCGGGGAGCTGTTTTTT CASSLVPGNTGELFF few TRBJ2-2 - TRBV7-8
TGTGCCAGCAGTTTAGTCGACAAAGCTGAAGCTTTCTTT CASSLVDKAEAFF - TRBJ1-1 - TRBV6-2/TRBV6-3
TGTGCCAGCAGCACCTGGACAGGGACGGAGAATGAAAAACTGTTTTTT CASSTWTGTENEKLFF - TRBJ1-4 TRBD1 TRBV5-4
TGCAGTGCCCCCGCATTCCGGGACAGGGACTCCTATAATTCACCCCTCCACTTT CSAPAFRDRDSYNSPLHF few TRBJ1-6 TRBD1 TRBV20-1
TGTGCCACCAGTGGCCGAGGGCGAAGCACAGATACGCAGTATTTT CATSGRGRSTDTQYF - TRBJ2-3 - TRBV24-1
TGTGCCAGCAGTGAAAAGACAGCTGCTAACTATGGCTACACCTTC CASSEKTAANYGYTF many TRBJ1-2 - TRBV27
TGTGCCAGCATCCCTCGGACAGGGGATTTCTATGGCTACACCTTC CASIPRTGDFYGYTF few TRBJ1-2 TRBD1 TRBV7-8
TGTGCCAGCAGGGTGGGGGTGGGGGGAAGCTCCTACAATGAGCAGTTCTTC CASRVGVGGSSYNEQFF - TRBJ2-1 - TRBV27
TGCGCCAGCAGCTTGTTGGGGGACAGGCTAGTTCGGGGCTACACCTTC CASSLLGDRLVRGYTF once TRBJ1-2 TRBD1 TRBV5-1
TGCAGCGTGATGACAGGGCTGAACTACGAGCAGTACTTC CSVMTGLNYEQYF few TRBJ2-7 TRBD1 TRBV29-1
TGTGCCAGCAGCCAAGATGGAGCTCGGGGCAATGAGCAGTTCTTC CASSQDGARGNEQFF few TRBJ2-1 - TRBV4-2
TGTGCCAGCGTATTGTCGTTCTCTGGGGCCAACGTCCTGACTTTC CASVLSFSGANVLTF many TRBJ2-6 - TRBV6-1
TGTGCCAGCAGCGTAGCGGGGGGGCCGATCGATGAGCAGTTCTTC CASSVAGGPIDEQFF few TRBJ2-1 TRBD2 TRBV9
TGTGCCATTTCAGGGACAAGCTCCTACAATGAGCAGTTCTTC CAISGTSSYNEQFF few TRBJ2-1 - TRBV2
TGTGCCAGCAGGGGTATGACCCAGTACTTC CASRGMTQYF - TRBJ2-5 - TRBV2
TGTGCCAGCAGCTTAAAACAGGTCTACGAGCAGTACTTC CASSLKQVYEQYF many TRBJ2-7 - TRBV7-8
TGTGCCAGCAGCTACCGGGACAGGGCCTACGAGCAGTACTTC CASSYRDRAYEQYF many TRBJ2-7 TRBD1 TRBV7-9
TGTGCCAGCAGAGAAGCACTGACAGGGCCGAACGCCTTC CASREALTGPNAF - TRBJ1-2 TRBD1 TRBV12-3/TRBV12-4
TGTGCCAGCAGCCCCGAGGGAACGGTGACAGATACGCAGTATTTT CASSPEGTVTDTQYF - TRBJ2-3 - TRBV9
TGTGCCAGCAATCGCGGGGCCCGCCTGGTAAATGAGCAGTTCTTC CASNRGARLVNEQFF few TRBJ2-1 - TRBV6-6